This entry lists 24 T cell receptor beta chains sequenced from one sample in a study of T cells in Graves' hyperthyroidism and ophthalmopathy. The CDR3 regions of TCR beta were amplified from RNA transcripts. Primed by the HTBI set, a first-round RT-PCR was run on the TCR CDR3. In TCRdb, the multiplex PCR reads were re-called with MiXCR into one record per CDR3 protein. Here the sample spans approximately 620,000 distinct CDR3 sequences, over 11% being singletons. Material: blood. These receptors were obtained from a woman aged 25-40 years with Graves' hyperthyroidism that later progressed to Graves' ophthalmopathy.

This clonotype was counted between two and nine times. The gene calls are TRBV30 and TRBJ1-1; 7 bases match TRBD1. The CDR3 runs to 14 residues. V lost 3 bases, J lost 6 bases, and 10 bases stayed unmatched. Germline-derived CDR1 and CDR2 are GTSNPN and SVGIG (reference sequence). The CDR3 DNA sequence: TGTGCCTGGAGGGGAACAGGGGAAGGGGCTGAAGCTTTCTTT. Amino acid sequence: CAWRGTGEGAEAFF.

This clonotype was seen many times. CDR3 nucleotides: TGCAGTGCTAGTGATCCCGGGCTCCGATTCGGCACCATATATTTT. Its translation: CSASDPGLRFGTIYF. This chain joins TRBV20-1 and TRBJ1-3; D gene ambiguous. Between the trimmed V and J ends, which lost 3 bases and 9 bases, there was a span of 21 bases. Germline assignment: CDR1 DFQATT and CDR2 SNEGSKA (reference sequence). There are 15 residues in the CDR3.

This clonotype was counted ten times or more. The rearrangement joins TRBV28 to TRBJ2-5, with D perhaps TRBD1 (6 bases). The V gene lost 5 bases and the J gene lost 1 base, with 8 bases spanning the gap. The CDR3 runs to 13 residues. Germline-derived CDR1 and CDR2 are MDHEN and SYDVKM. The CDR3 region has the DNA TGTGCCAGCAGTCTACAGGGCCAAGAGACCCAGTACTTC. Translating it yields CASSLQGQETQYF. Variable domain in full (rest from reference TRBV28 and TRBJ2-5): DVKVTQSSRYLVKRTGEKVFLECVQDMDHENMFWYRQDPGLGLRLIYFSYDVKMKEKGDIPEGYSVSREKKERFSLILESASTNQTSMYLCASSLQGQETQYFGPGTRLLVL.

This clonotype was found many times. V is TRBV27 and J is TRBJ2-7; 8 positions agree with TRBD1. The V gene's germline CDR1 is MNHEY and CDR2 SMNVEV (reference sequence). V shed 2 bases and J 3 bases; nucleotides not matched to a gene: 3. The CDR3 is 14 residues long. The CDR3: CASSLRQGIYEQYF. The CDR3, as DNA: TGTGCCAGCAGTTTACGACAGGGGATCTACGAGCAGTACTTC.

This clonotype turned up a few times. The V call is TRBV18, the J call TRBJ2-1; 14 bases align to TRBD2. The CDR3 consists of 15 residues. V trimming: 3 bases; J trimming: 9 bases; junction bases outside the gene matches: 4. Germline CDR1 KGHSH, CDR2 LQKENI. The CDR3 region has the DNA TGTGCCAGCTCACCCCGACTAGCGGGAGGGTTTGAGCAGTTCTTC. This gives the protein CASSPRLAGGFEQFF.

This clonotype was detected ten times or more. The chain employs TRBV24-1 and TRBJ2-2; 11 nucleotides line up with TRBD2. The J segment lost 5 bases and the V segment lost 4 bases, leaving 5 bases of the junction unmatched. Germline V CDR1 and CDR2: KGHDR, SFDVKD. The CDR3 runs 16 residues. CDR3 DNA: TGTGCCACCAGTGACCCGACTAGCGGGACAACCGGGGAGCTGTTTTTT. Translating it yields CATSDPTSGTTGELFF.

This clonotype was recorded a few times. The V gene is TRBV9, the J gene TRBJ2-5; maybe TRBD2 (6 bases). The CDR3 covers 19 residues. The V gene lost 2 bases and the J gene lost 1 base, with 24 bases spanning the gap. Germline V gives CDR1 SGDLS, CDR2 YYNGEE. The chain's CDR3 is CASSVRLGGGFNPQETQYF. CDR3 DNA sequence: TGTGCCAGCAGCGTTAGGCTGGGGGGAGGTTTTAACCCCCAAGAGACCCAGTACTTC.

To note about this clonotype: This may stem from a read error, because a much larger clone lies one nucleotide away. The V gene is TRBV7-9, the J gene TRBJ2-1; TRBD2 is a possible D gene (6 bases). The CDR3 runs to 12 residues. In germline, CDR1 is SEHNR, CDR2 FQNEAQ (reference sequence). The CDR3 loop is CGSTSTRHEQFF. In DNA, the CDR3 is TGTGGCAGCACCTCGACTAGGCATGAGCAGTTCTTC.

This sequence joins TRBV7-6 and TRBJ2-5; TRBD1 aligns across 7 bases. CDR1 and CDR2 (germline): SGHVS, FNYEAQ. V trimming: 5 bases; J trimming: 5 bases; junction bases outside the gene matches: 2. CDR3 length: 12 amino acids. CDR3 protein: CASSQGDETQYF. CDR3 coding DNA: TGTGCCAGCAGCCAGGGGGACGAGACCCAGTACTTC.

Written as DNA, the CDR3 is TGCGCCAGCAGTGGACGGGGACAGGGGGTGGATACGCAGTATTTT. Amino acids: CASSGRGQGVDTQYF. The V call is TRBV10-1, the J call TRBJ2-3; 11 bases are shared with TRBD1. This CDR3 contains 15 residues. In germline, CDR1 is WNHNN, CDR2 SYGVQD (reference sequence). V was pared by 4 bases and J by 6 bases, with 6 bases of the junction left unmatched.

This clonotype was detected ten times or more. The CDR3 region is CAISDPPPSAEQYF. For the CDR3, the DNA is TGTGCCATCAGTGACCCCCCCCCCAGCGCCGAGCAGTACTTC. This chain uses TRBV10-3 with TRBJ2-7, with D unclear. Germline loops: CDR1 ENHRY, CDR2 SYGVKD. The CDR3 length is 14 residues. Trimming stripped 3 bases from V and 6 bases from J, with 15 bases between.

Many counts were recorded for this clonotype. The chain employs TRBV24-1 and TRBJ1-4; a possible D gene is TRBD1 (5 bases). The germline gives CDR1 KGHDR, CDR2 SFDVKD. The CDR3 is made up of 15 amino acids. Trimming pared 3 bases from V and 8 bases from J, leaving 15 bases between. CDR3 sequence: CATSDPGLSEEKLFF. The CDR3 bases are TGTGCCACCAGTGATCCAGGGCTTTCCGAGGAAAAACTGTTTTTT.

This chain uses TRBV28 with TRBJ1-5, with D hard to call. Per the germline V gene, CDR1 is MDHEN and CDR2 is SYDVKM. This CDR3 contains 15 residues. The V and J ends lost 3 bases and 0 bases respectively, with 9 bases between them. CDR3 region: CASSFGQFSNQPQHF. The CDR3 DNA reads TGTGCCAGCAGTTTTGGGCAGTTTAGCAATCAGCCCCAGCATTTT.

The chain joins TRBV7-8 to TRBJ2-7; D uncertain. The CDR3 has 15 residues. V was clipped by 5 bases and J by 4 bases, with 18 bases between them. The germline V gene has CDR1 SGHVS and CDR2 FQNEAQ. The CDR3 DNA sequence: TGTGCCAGCAGCCCACCAGACGGCGCGGAATACGAGCAGTACTTC. Translation: CASSPPDGAEYEQYF. The full variable domain, rest sourced from reference TRBV7-8 and TRBJ2-7, is GAGVSQSPRYKVAKRGQDVALRCDPISGHVSLFWYQQALGQGPEFLTYFQNEAQLDKSGLPSDRFFAERPEGSVSTLKIQRTQQEDSAVYLCASSPPDGAEYEQYFGPGTRLTVT.

The table lists this clonotype with many counts. The J gene is TRBJ2-7, the V gene TRBV30; D is unclear. V was cut by 4 bases and J by 3 bases, with 7 bases left in between. The V gene's germline CDR1 is GTSNPN and CDR2 SVGIG (reference sequence). The CDR3 spans 11 residues. The CDR3 is CAWKPGYEQYF. CDR3 nucleotide sequence: TGTGCCTGGAAGCCAGGCTACGAGCAGTACTTC.

This clonotype showed up many times. This chain uses TRBV28 with TRBJ2-7, with D perhaps TRBD2 (5 bases). The germline V gene has CDR1 MDHEN and CDR2 SYDVKM. The CDR3 has 10 amino acids. Between the trimmed V and J ends, which lost 7 bases and 5 bases, there was a span of 6 bases. CDR3 in amino acids: CASTGNEQYF. CDR3 nucleotide sequence: TGTGCCAGCACCGGGAACGAGCAGTACTTC.

This clonotype appeared a few times. The chain has TRBV27 and TRBJ2-2; 9 bases are a match to TRBD1. This CDR3 region has 16 residues. The V segment lost 5 bases and the J segment 6 bases; nucleotides outside the gene matches: 10. CDR1 MNHEY and CDR2 SMNVEV come from the germline V gene (reference sequence). The chain's CDR3 is CASSTSGTGRAGELFF. DNA for the CDR3: TGTGCCAGCAGTACATCCGGGACAGGGCGGGCCGGGGAGCTGTTTTTT.

This clonotype was seen at least ten times. This chain joins TRBV28 and TRBJ1-1, with TRBD1 identical over 10 bases. Germline V gene lookup returns CDR1 MDHEN and CDR2 SYDVKM. J gave up 1 base and V 6 bases, and 2 bases lay outside the gene matches. CDR3 length: 14 amino acids. The CDR3 loop is CASRGTGENTEAFF. The CDR3 DNA sequence: TGTGCCAGCAGGGGGACAGGGGAGAACACTGAAGCTTTCTTT.

V usage is TRBV9 and J usage is TRBJ2-4, with D possibly called TRBD1 or TRBD2 (5 bases each). Per germline, CDR1 SGDLS and CDR2 YYNGEE. CDR3 length: 16 amino acids. V gave up 2 bases and J gave up 0 bases, with 12 bases separating them. Here the CDR3 DNA reads TGTGCCAGCAGCGTCCTGGGGGATCTAGCCAAAAACATTCAGTACTTC. Translation: CASSVLGDLAKNIQYF.

The V and J genes are TRBV7-9 and TRBJ2-7, with 8 bases matching TRBD2. Germline trimming cut 4 bases from V and 7 bases from J; bases unmatched to any gene: 15. The CDR3 totals 16 residues. CDR1 and CDR2 (germline): SEHNR, FQNEAQ (reference sequence). The CDR3 loop reads CASSSGGDASRGEQYF. As DNA, the CDR3 is TGTGCCAGCAGCTCCGGGGGGGACGCATCCAGGGGTGAGCAGTACTTC.

This clonotype was counted many times. The V call is TRBV27, the J call TRBJ1-2; no clear D. Deletions cut 0 bases from V and 9 bases from J, with 17 bases between. Germline values: CDR1 MNHEY, CDR2 SMNVEV (reference sequence). The CDR3 totals 15 residues. The chain's CDR3 is CASSLSEGHPTSYTF. The CDR3 nucleotides read TGTGCCAGCAGTTTATCAGAGGGCCACCCTACCAGCTACACCTTC.

In regard to this clonotype: The conserved closing phenylalanine or tryptophan is absent in this CDR3, likely reflecting a read error. The rearrangement joins TRBV10-3 to TRBJ2-3; either TRBD1 or TRBD2 may supply D (5 bases each). Deletions cut 2 bases from V and 0 bases from J, with 12 bases between. The CDR3 length is 16 residues. The germline CDR1 and CDR2 sequences are ENHRY and SYGVKD. In DNA form, the CDR3 reads TGTGCCATCAGTGAGAGAGGGGTTACTAGCACAGATACGCAGTATCTT. This encodes CAISERGVTSTDTQYL.

This clonotype was detected ten times or more. The chain combines TRBV7-9 with TRBJ1-4; tentatively, D is TRBD1 (5 bases). V lost 4 bases and J 11 bases, leaving 14 bases between the germline ends. From germline, CDR1 is SEHNR and CDR2 FQNEAQ (reference sequence). CDR3 length: 13 amino acids. The DNA of the CDR3 is TGTGCCAGCAGCTGGGGGTCCGGTGGGAAACTGTTTTTT. This sequence encodes CASSWGSGGKLFF.

This clonotype has only a few counts. The V call is TRBV7-8, the J call TRBJ2-2; 11 bases agree with TRBD2. The CDR3 runs 14 residues. Germline V gene data show CDR1 as SGHVS and CDR2 as FQNEAQ. The trim removed 5 bases at V and 6 bases at J, leaving 2 bases unmatched. CDR3 region: CASSRTSGPGELFF. The CDR3 region has the DNA TGTGCCAGCAGCCGGACTAGCGGGCCCGGGGAGCTGTTTTTT.